Listed below are T cell receptor beta chains from one sample, sequenced in a study of blood T cell repertoires in COVID-19. The table came from immunoSEQ multiplex PCR; TCRdb's copy has only in-frame clones and leaves some out. The profile shows some 250,000 clones, approximately 82% of them singletons. Sequencing input: peripheral blood. The source is a man in his forties or fifties with active or convalescent COVID-19. Each CDR3 is given without its conserved first and last residue.

v_call: TRBV4-1
cdr3_aa: ASSPNTGELF

v_call: TRBV4-3
cdr3_aa: ASSQGTGMGLNTEAF

v_call: TRBV7-9
cdr3_aa: ASSQGGTGNNQPQH

v_call: TRBV12-5
cdr3_aa: ASGRSGDLEAF

v_call: TRBV18
cdr3_aa: ASSHIASQGNEKLF

v_call: TRBV27
cdr3_aa: ASSLTGTWSYEQY

v_call: TRBV7-3
cdr3_aa: ASSSHRDRAECPGNTIY

v_call: TRBV18
cdr3_aa: ASSPPLKLSGNTIY

v_call: TRBV5-3
cdr3_aa: AIPPGTSGSAQY

v_call: TRBV7-6
cdr3_aa: ASSLDSRFPVYEQY

v_call: TRBV7-8
cdr3_aa: ASSLGPSGEWIYYEQY

v_call: TRBV6-5
cdr3_aa: ASSKTQGNTEAF

v_call: TRBV10-2
cdr3_aa: ASSEPGLSTDTQY

v_call: TRBV5-1
cdr3_aa: ASSPQGGNTEAF

v_call: TRBV6-6
cdr3_aa: ASSNRDRGNEQY

v_call: TRBV30
cdr3_aa: AWGDRAYEQY

v_call: TRBV7-9
cdr3_aa: ASSLTGIDGYT

v_call: TRBV5-5
cdr3_aa: ASSFRRGNTGELF

v_call: TRBV6-6
cdr3_aa: ASRKTQGAGTEAF

v_call: TRBV27
cdr3_aa: ASSLVGLAGRTGELF

v_call: TRBV15
cdr3_aa: ATSRTGRPPDNEQF

v_call: TRBV6-5
cdr3_aa: ASSSGPNYGYT

v_call: TRBV19
cdr3_aa: ASSRETALGYGYT

v_call: TRBV7-9
cdr3_aa: ASSLGTGLFTNEKLF

v_call: TRBV10-3
cdr3_aa: AISDRTSGGTDTQY

v_call: TRBV18
cdr3_aa: ASSPGDQPQH

v_call: TRBV7-2
cdr3_aa: ASSSQTSGGHNEQF

v_call: TRBV9
cdr3_aa: ASSVVANSLTDTQY

v_call: TRBV7-2
cdr3_aa: ASSPQGIRSGNTIY

v_call: TRBV5-8
cdr3_aa: ASSLDGRATNEKLF

v_call: TRBV9
cdr3_aa: ASSVSGGTYEQY

v_call: TRBV27
cdr3_aa: ASSLMGTSGGAGYEQY

v_call: TRBV29-1
cdr3_aa: SDLAGGQETQY

v_call: TRBV24-1
cdr3_aa: ATSATPKLGLSPLTSYNEQF

v_call: TRBV6-1
cdr3_aa: ASSERPAGSTDTQY

v_call: TRBV11-2
cdr3_aa: ASSFHGGAFPREQY

v_call: TRBV15
cdr3_aa: ATSRDYPRDSTEAF

v_call: TRBV7-5
cdr3_aa: ARSSTKTGSNQPQH

v_call: TRBV7-9
cdr3_aa: ASSLEAQPQH

v_call: TRBV19
cdr3_aa: ASTRRSTEFNQPQH

v_call: TRBV5-8
cdr3_aa: ASSLTEGFGTGELF

v_call: TRBV9
cdr3_aa: ASSVGLAPSTDTQY

v_call: TRBV19
cdr3_aa: ASGDRTIQETQY

v_call: TRBV7-6
cdr3_aa: ASSETAGIDSPLH

v_call: TRBV4-3
cdr3_aa: ASSQGDRDNEKLF

v_call: TRBV4-2
cdr3_aa: ASSQGGQRGEQY

v_call: TRBV18
cdr3_aa: ASSPGQGSSDGYT

v_call: TRBV18
cdr3_aa: ASSPRAGDTQY

v_call: TRBV7-9
cdr3_aa: ASSSGQPSNQPQH

v_call: TRBV14
cdr3_aa: ASSQTESQFF

v_call: TRBV25-1
cdr3_aa: ASSGVLPGRRGYNEQF

v_call: TRBV29-1
cdr3_aa: SVRQGFTEAF

v_call: TRBV4-2
cdr3_aa: ASSHQQAGAGAPREQY

v_call: TRBV5-4
cdr3_aa: ASSAGPGDYEQY

v_call: TRBV5-1
cdr3_aa: ASSLGTALYEQY

v_call: TRBV10-3
cdr3_aa: AISPREGSTGAGETQY

v_call: TRBV19
cdr3_aa: ASKKDSFYNEQF

v_call: TRBV6-2/TRBV6-3
cdr3_aa: ASSGVGTASYEQY